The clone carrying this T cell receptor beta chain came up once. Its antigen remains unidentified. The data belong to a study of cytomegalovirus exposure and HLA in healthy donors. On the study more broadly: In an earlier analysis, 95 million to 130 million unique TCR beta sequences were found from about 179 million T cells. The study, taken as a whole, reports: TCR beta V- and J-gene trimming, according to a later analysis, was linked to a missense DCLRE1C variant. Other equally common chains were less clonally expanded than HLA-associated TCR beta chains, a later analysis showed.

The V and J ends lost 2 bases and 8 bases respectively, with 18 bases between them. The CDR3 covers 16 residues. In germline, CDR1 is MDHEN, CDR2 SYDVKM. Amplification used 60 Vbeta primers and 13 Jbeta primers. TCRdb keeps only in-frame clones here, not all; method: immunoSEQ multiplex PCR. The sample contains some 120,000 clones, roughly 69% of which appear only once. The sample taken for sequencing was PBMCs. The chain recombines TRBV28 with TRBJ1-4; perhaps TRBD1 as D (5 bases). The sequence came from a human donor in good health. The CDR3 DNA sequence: TGTGCCAGCAGTTTAGAATTGCCCAGGGTTGGGGAAAAACTGTTTTTT. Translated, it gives CASSLELPRVGEKLFF.